The rows below give T cell receptor beta chains drawn from one sample of a study of OX40 agonist ivuxolimab in advanced cancers. TCRdb's table, derived via immunoSEQ multiplex PCR, lists solely in-frame clones and lacks some. This sample has fewer than 40,000 clones; roughly 87% occur once, and the top ten carry under 20%. The input for sequencing was CD4+ or CD8+ T cells sorted from blood, taken in a trial of the OX40 agonist ivuxolimab. The receptors here all came from an adult with an advanced solid tumor such as melanoma, head and neck, liver or kidney cancer. Each CDR3 is given with its conserved first and last residue. Fields, in order: clone size, D gene, J gene, V gene, CDR3 protein, CDR3 DNA. The D gene is left open where the match is weak. Expanded clones get a size class; other rows say once, few or many, or leave the size out.

clone_size: NA
d_call: NA
j_call: TRBJ1-2
v_call: TRBV7-2
cdr3_aa: CASSPGTGYGYTF
cdr3_nt: TGTGCCAGCAGCCCCGGAACAGGCTATGGCTACACCTTC

clone_size: NA
d_call: NA
j_call: TRBJ1-1
v_call: TRBV27
cdr3_aa: CASSLGTEAFF
cdr3_nt: TGTGCCAGCAGTTTAGGGACTGAAGCTTTCTTT

clone_size: few
d_call: TRBD2
j_call: TRBJ2-3
v_call: TRBV6-1
cdr3_aa: CASSEALAGGPDTQYF
cdr3_nt: TGTGCCAGCAGTGAAGCGCTAGCGGGGGGGCCAGATACGCAGTATTTT

clone_size: NA
d_call: NA
j_call: TRBJ2-5
v_call: TRBV5-1
cdr3_aa: CASSPGTGAGETQYF
cdr3_nt: TGCGCCAGCAGCCCAGGAACAGGGGCGGGGGAGACCCAGTACTTC

clone_size: NA
d_call: NA
j_call: TRBJ1-2
v_call: TRBV30
cdr3_aa: CAWNVAVGYTF
cdr3_nt: TGTGCCTGGAATGTGGCGGTTGGCTACACCTTC

clone_size: NA
d_call: NA
j_call: TRBJ2-7
v_call: TRBV19
cdr3_aa: CASSIDLETLQNF
cdr3_nt: TGTGCCAGTAGTATAGATCTAGAAACCCTCCAGAACTTC

clone_size: few
d_call: NA
j_call: TRBJ1-1
v_call: TRBV4-1
cdr3_aa: CASTVATENTEAFF
cdr3_nt: TGCGCCAGTACCGTAGCGACAGAGAACACTGAAGCTTTCTTT

clone_size: NA
d_call: TRBD1
j_call: TRBJ2-3
v_call: TRBV19
cdr3_aa: CASSRDRVGDTQYF
cdr3_nt: TGTGCCAGTAGCAGAGACAGGGTAGGAGATACGCAGTATTTT

clone_size: NA
d_call: TRBD1
j_call: TRBJ1-1
v_call: TRBV7-9
cdr3_aa: CASSSGQGVLPEAFF
cdr3_nt: TGTGCCAGCAGCTCGGGACAGGGGGTTCTCCCTGAAGCTTTCTTT

clone_size: NA
d_call: NA
j_call: TRBJ1-2
v_call: TRBV15
cdr3_aa: CATSRPDLGYTF
cdr3_nt: TGTGCCACCAGCAGACCCGACCTTGGCTACACCTTC

clone_size: NA
d_call: NA
j_call: TRBJ2-7
v_call: TRBV27
cdr3_aa: CASSLTGTTSSYEQYF
cdr3_nt: TGTGCCAGCAGTCTCACAGGGACCACAAGCTCCTACGAGCAGTACTTC

clone_size: NA
d_call: NA
j_call: TRBJ1-5
v_call: TRBV30
cdr3_aa: CAWSVAESNQPQHF
cdr3_nt: TGTGCCTGGAGTGTGGCAGAGAGCAATCAGCCCCAGCATTTT

clone_size: NA
d_call: TRBD2
j_call: TRBJ2-3
v_call: TRBV7-9
cdr3_aa: CASSLSGGPTDTQYF
cdr3_nt: TGTGCCAGCAGCCTGAGCGGGGGGCCCACAGATACGCAGTATTTT

clone_size: NA
d_call: TRBD2
j_call: TRBJ2-1
v_call: TRBV7-3
cdr3_aa: CASSRATSGGPNEQFF
cdr3_nt: TGTGCCAGCAGCCGTGCGACTAGCGGGGGGCCGAATGAGCAGTTCTTC

clone_size: NA
d_call: TRBD2
j_call: TRBJ2-5
v_call: TRBV11-2
cdr3_aa: CASSLDGLAGGEETQYF
cdr3_nt: TGTGCCAGCAGCTTAGATGGACTAGCGGGGGGCGAAGAGACCCAGTACTTC

clone_size: NA
d_call: NA
j_call: TRBJ1-1
v_call: TRBV9
cdr3_aa: CASSPYQGLNTEAFF
cdr3_nt: TGTGCCAGCAGCCCCTATCAGGGGTTGAACACTGAAGCTTTCTTT

clone_size: NA
d_call: NA
j_call: TRBJ2-1
v_call: TRBV4-2
cdr3_aa: CASRAGPEDEQFF
cdr3_nt: TGTGCCAGCAGAGCGGGTCCGGAGGATGAGCAGTTCTTC

clone_size: NA
d_call: TRBD1
j_call: TRBJ1-2
v_call: TRBV9
cdr3_aa: CASSEPGTGTYGYTF
cdr3_nt: TGTGCCAGCAGCGAACCAGGGACAGGGACCTATGGCTACACCTTC

clone_size: NA
d_call: NA
j_call: TRBJ1-1
v_call: TRBV21-1
cdr3_aa: CASSKQDTEAFF
cdr3_nt: TGTGCCAGCAGCAAACAGGACACTGAAGCTTTCTTT

clone_size: NA
d_call: TRBD1
j_call: TRBJ2-2
v_call: TRBV27
cdr3_aa: CASSLSPGQGSTGELFF
cdr3_nt: TGTGCCAGCAGTTTATCCCCGGGACAGGGGAGCACCGGGGAGCTGTTTTTT

clone_size: NA
d_call: NA
j_call: TRBJ1-2
v_call: TRBV21-1
cdr3_aa: CASSNSRGNGYTF
cdr3_nt: TGTGCCAGCAGCAATTCGCGGGGGAATGGCTACACCTTC

clone_size: NA
d_call: NA
j_call: TRBJ2-4
v_call: TRBV13
cdr3_aa: CASSSTENIQYF
cdr3_nt: TGTGCCAGCAGCTCCACCGAAAACATTCAGTACTTC

clone_size: NA
d_call: TRBD2
j_call: TRBJ2-5
v_call: TRBV9
cdr3_aa: CASSLLANQETQYF
cdr3_nt: TGTGCCAGCAGCTTACTAGCGAACCAAGAGACCCAGTACTTC

clone_size: NA
d_call: TRBD2
j_call: TRBJ2-3
v_call: TRBV11-2
cdr3_aa: CASSLDGERGAVDTQYF
cdr3_nt: TGTGCCAGCAGCTTAGATGGGGAGCGGGGGGCGGTAGATACGCAGTATTTT

clone_size: NA
d_call: NA
j_call: TRBJ1-1
v_call: TRBV6-6
cdr3_aa: CASIDWGSTEAFF
cdr3_nt: TGTGCCAGCATTGATTGGGGTTCCACTGAAGCTTTCTTT

clone_size: NA
d_call: NA
j_call: TRBJ2-5
v_call: TRBV19
cdr3_aa: CASKDSRWETQYF
cdr3_nt: TGTGCCAGTAAAGACAGTAGATGGGAGACCCAGTACTTC

clone_size: NA
d_call: NA
j_call: TRBJ2-7
v_call: TRBV7-2
cdr3_aa: CASSFLGSSYEQYF
cdr3_nt: TGTGCCAGCAGCTTTTTAGGCAGCTCCTACGAGCAGTACTTC

clone_size: NA
d_call: TRBD1
j_call: TRBJ2-1
v_call: TRBV12-5
cdr3_aa: CASGLAGQGPYNEQFF
cdr3_nt: TGTGCTAGTGGTTTGGCCGGACAGGGGCCTTACAATGAGCAGTTCTTC

clone_size: NA
d_call: TRBD2
j_call: TRBJ2-5
v_call: TRBV30
cdr3_aa: CALTSGGRQETQYF
cdr3_nt: TGTGCCTTGACTAGCGGGGGGAGGCAAGAGACCCAGTACTTC

clone_size: NA
d_call: NA
j_call: TRBJ1-4
v_call: TRBV18
cdr3_aa: CASSPNLGREDEKLFF
cdr3_nt: TGTGCCAGCTCACCTAACTTAGGACGAGAAGATGAAAAACTGTTTTTT

clone_size: few
d_call: NA
j_call: TRBJ2-5
v_call: TRBV21-1
cdr3_aa: CASSKRGTQYF
cdr3_nt: TGTGCCAGCAGCAAAAGGGGGACCCAGTACTTC

clone_size: NA
d_call: NA
j_call: TRBJ1-2
v_call: TRBV29-1
cdr3_aa: CSAPGVANYGHTF
cdr3_nt: TGCAGCGCTCCAGGGGTAGCAAACTATGGCCACACCTTC

clone_size: NA
d_call: TRBD2
j_call: TRBJ2-5
v_call: TRBV7-9
cdr3_aa: CASSPGEGERGRLTQYF
cdr3_nt: TGTGCCAGCAGCCCGGGCGAGGGGGAGCGGGGGAGATTGACCCAGTACTTC

clone_size: NA
d_call: NA
j_call: TRBJ2-3
v_call: TRBV6-4
cdr3_aa: CASSYNGGLKADTQYF
cdr3_nt: TGTGCCAGCAGTTATAACGGGGGGCTAAAGGCAGATACGCAGTATTTT

clone_size: NA
d_call: NA
j_call: TRBJ2-3
v_call: TRBV6-5
cdr3_aa: CASSTISADTQYF
cdr3_nt: TGTGCCAGCAGTACCATCTCTGCAGATACGCAGTATTTT

clone_size: NA
d_call: NA
j_call: TRBJ2-1
v_call: TRBV2
cdr3_aa: CGHLKGNEQFF
cdr3_nt: TGCGGACATTTAAAGGGCAATGAGCAGTTCTTC

clone_size: NA
d_call: TRBD1
j_call: TRBJ2-7
v_call: TRBV7-6
cdr3_aa: CASSQGDHYEQYF
cdr3_nt: TGTGCCAGCAGCCAGGGGGACCACTACGAGCAGTACTTC

clone_size: NA
d_call: TRBD1
j_call: TRBJ1-1
v_call: TRBV6-5
cdr3_aa: CASSRHHRGTEAFF
cdr3_nt: TGTGCCAGCAGCCGACATCACAGGGGAACTGAAGCTTTCTTT

clone_size: few
d_call: NA
j_call: TRBJ1-4
v_call: TRBV5-1
cdr3_aa: CASSYHEQETTNEKLFF
cdr3_nt: TGCGCCAGCAGCTATCACGAGCAGGAGACAACTAATGAAAAACTGTTTTTT

clone_size: NA
d_call: NA
j_call: TRBJ1-2
v_call: TRBV19
cdr3_aa: CASLGTGWVGYTF
cdr3_nt: TGTGCCAGCCTAGGGACGGGTTGGGTAGGCTACACCTTC